This TCR beta chain was sequenced for a study of blood T cell repertoires in COVID-19. Study-level information: Spain, Italy and the United States supplied samples that represented acute and convalescent COVID-19.

This CDR3 is 13 amino acids long. J was trimmed by 7 bases and V by 6 bases; bases with no gene match: 3. Germline CDR1 is MNHEY and CDR2 is SVGAGI. Per the authors' pipeline: Amplified reference gene primers provided the basis for estimating nucleated cell counts. The assay was immunoSEQ multiplex PCR, and TCRdb's table has in-frame clones only and misses some. V and J calls and clone size are as listed in that table; D and trimming were resolved from the DNA. The repertoire holds over 100,000 clones, with around nine tenths as singletons. The clonotype was recovered from a man in his forties or fifties with active or convalescent COVID-19. Sequencing input: peripheral blood. The V and J genes are TRBV6-5 and TRBJ1-4; 9 bases agree with TRBD1. The DNA for the CDR3 is TGTGCCAGCAGAGGACAGGGGATTGAAAAACTGTTTTTT. It specifies CASRGQGIEKLFF.